This T cell receptor (beta chain) was recorded in a study of cytomegalovirus exposure and HLA in healthy donors. Study at large: From around 180 million T cells, an earlier analysis saw some 120 million unique TCR beta sequences.

It was healthy bone marrow donors who served as donors. The study ran its PCR with 60 Vbeta and 13 Jbeta primers. The data were produced by immunoSEQ multiplex PCR, yet TCRdb's version contains in-frame clones alone and is incomplete. The table lists fewer than 150,000 clones, over 65% of them singletons, with 1.2% in the top ten. The CDR3 spans 15 residues. V was shortened by 1 base and J by 1 base, with 11 bases between the two germline ends. Germline V CDR1 and CDR2: SGDLS, YYNGEE. The sample taken for sequencing was PBMCs. The sequence was collected from a man over 45 in good health and CMV-seronegative. The chain links TRBV9 to TRBJ1-1; D not certain. The CDR3 nucleotides are TGTGCCAGCAGCGTATTCGGGGATGCGAACACTGAAGCTTTCTTT. It specifies CASSVFGDANTEAFF.